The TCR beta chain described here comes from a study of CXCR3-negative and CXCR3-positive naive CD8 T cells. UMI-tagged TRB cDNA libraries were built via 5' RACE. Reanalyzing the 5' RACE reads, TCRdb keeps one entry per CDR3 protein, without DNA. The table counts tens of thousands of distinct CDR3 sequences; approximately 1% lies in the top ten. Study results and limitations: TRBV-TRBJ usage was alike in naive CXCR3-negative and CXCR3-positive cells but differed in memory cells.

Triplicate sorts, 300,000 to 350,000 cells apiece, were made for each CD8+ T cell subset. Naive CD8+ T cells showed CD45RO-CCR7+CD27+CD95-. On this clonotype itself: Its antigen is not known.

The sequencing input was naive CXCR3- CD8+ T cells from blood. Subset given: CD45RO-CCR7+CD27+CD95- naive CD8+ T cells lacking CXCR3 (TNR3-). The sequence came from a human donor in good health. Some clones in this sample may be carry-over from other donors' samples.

The CDR3 reads CASSQGGQGLRNEQFF. The chain links TRBV14 to TRBJ2-1; the D call of TRBD1 rests on TCRdb alone, since no DNA is present to check it. CDR1 and CDR2 from the germline V gene are SGHDN and FVKESK. This CDR3 has 16 amino acids.